This T cell receptor (beta chain) appears in the sequencing data of a study of T-cell reconstitution after alpha-beta-depleted transplantation in children. The study, taken as a whole, reports: About two months after transplant, alpha-beta T cells reportedly came from several hundred expanded graft clones. By one year post-transplant, T-cell counts and diversity largely arose from T cells that were newly produced.

This clonotype was seen repeatedly, ten times or more. The target antigen is unknown. It was with unique molecular identifiers that the TCRbeta library was prepared. MiXCR, run by TCRdb on the PCR reads, gives a single entry per CDR3 protein. Among about 590,000 distinct CDR3 sequences listed, 10% to 15% were seen once. The source of this sequence is a male patient between 5 and 17 years old who had a stem cell transplant for acute myeloid leukemia, so the T cells may come from the graft donor. Sequenced here: PBMCs, mostly from graft donor cells, sampled 360 days after TCRalphabeta/CD19-depleted stem cell transplant.

The CDR3 here is CASSFRDSTDTQYF. CDR3 coding DNA: TGCGCCAGCAGCTTCCGGGACTCCACAGATACGCAGTATTTT. V and J are TRBV5-1 and TRBJ2-3; TRBD2 might be the D (6 bases). V lost 2 bases and J lost 2, with 9 bases in between. This CDR3 contains 14 residues. Germline V gene sequence: CDR1 SGHRS, CDR2 YFSETQ.